This passage covers 6 T cell receptor beta chains from one sample sequenced in a study of blood T cell repertoires in COVID-19. Sequencing used immunoSEQ multiplex PCR; TCRdb keeps in-frame clones, though not all of them. The sample lists about 210,000 clones; 92% were seen once. The sequenced material came from peripheral blood. The receptors come from a man aged 25 to 45 with acute or convalescent COVID-19.

The chain joins TRBV9 to TRBJ1-1; TRBD1 aligns across 7 bases. The CDR3 has 15 amino acids. Germline assignment: CDR1 SGDLS and CDR2 YYNGEE. J lost 0 bases, V lost 3 bases, and 5 bases had no gene match. The CDR3 region is CASSAPGQMNTEAFF. As DNA, the CDR3 is TGTGCCAGCAGCGCCCCGGGACAGATGAACACTGAAGCTTTCTTT.

V usage is TRBV19 and J usage is TRBJ2-6; D gene ambiguous. Between the trimmed V and J ends, which lost 5 bases and 4 bases, there was a span of 12 bases. The length of the CDR3 is 15 residues. Germline V gives CDR1 LNHDA, CDR2 SQIVND (reference sequence). The CDR3 is CASSFEVAGANVLTF. Written as DNA, the CDR3 is TGTGCCAGTAGTTTCGAGGTTGCAGGGGCCAACGTCCTGACTTTC.

This clone occurred a few times. The CDR3: CASSYPRVSGNTIYF. The CDR3 bases are TGTGCCAGCAGCTACCCTCGGGTCTCTGGAAACACCATATATTTT. This chain uses TRBV7-9 with TRBJ1-3; D is unclear. Germline CDR1 is SEHNR and CDR2 is FQNEAQ (reference sequence). This CDR3 comprises 15 residues. V lost 4 bases and J lost 0, with 10 bases in between.

The chain links TRBV9 to TRBJ2-3, with D perhaps TRBD1 (6 bases). The V end lost 4 bases, the J end lost 3 bases, and 18 bases lay between the germline ends. Germline V gives CDR1 SGDLS, CDR2 YYNGEE. The length of the CDR3 is 16 residues. For the CDR3, the DNA is TGTGCCAGCAGCCCCCATGGGGGCGGCGGGACAGATACGCAGTATTTT. This gives the protein CASSPHGGGGTDTQYF.

The J gene is TRBJ2-2, the V gene TRBV3-1 (or the pseudogene TRBV3-2); the D is unclear. Germline CDR1 reads LGHDT; CDR2 reads YNNKEL (reference sequence). V lost 4 bases, J lost 3 bases, and 6 bases lay in between. The CDR3 length is 13 residues. CDR3 sequence (DNA): TGTGCCAGCAGCCCACGGGACACCGGGGAGCTGTTTTTT. Its protein product is CASSPRDTGELFF.

The chain employs TRBV3-1 (or the pseudogene TRBV3-2) and TRBJ2-1, with D tentatively TRBD2 (5 bases). Trimming left V 5 bases short and J 5 bases short, with 16 bases between. The CDR3 covers 15 residues. CDR1 is LGHDT and CDR2 is YNNKEL in the germline V gene (reference sequence). CDR3 amino acids: CASSNAFRGNNEQFF. CDR3 bases: TGTGCCAGCAGCAATGCCTTCCGGGGAAACAATGAGCAGTTCTTC.